Below, 12 T cell receptor beta chains from the same sample are listed, as sequenced in a study of cytomegalovirus exposure and HLA in healthy donors. With 60 Vbeta and 13 Jbeta primers, the PCR was carried out. This table comes from immunoSEQ multiplex PCR, and its TCRdb copy is limited to in-frame clones, with some not included. The sample yields more than 90,000 clones, 79% seen once. Sequencing was carried out using PBMCs. These receptors all come from a woman between 18 and 30 years old in good health and CMV-seropositive.

The chain is built from TRBV5-1 and TRBJ2-1; 12 positions match TRBD2. The germline CDR1 and CDR2 sequences are SGHRS and YFSETQ. V lost 5 bases and J lost 6; bases outside the gene matches: 3. The CDR3 runs 14 residues. The DNA of the CDR3 is TGCGCCAGCAGTTCGACTAGCGGGAGCAATGAGCAGTTCTTC. It specifies CASSSTSGSNEQFF.

The chain couples TRBV6-4 to TRBJ2-1; 13 nucleotides agree with TRBD2. The CDR3 covers 18 residues. Germline V lookup: CDR1 MRHNA, CDR2 SNTAGT. Trimming removed 7 bases from V and 0 bases from J; junction bases left unmatched: 9. This CDR3 reads CASTLGLAGDSSYNEQFF. Written as DNA, the CDR3 is TGTGCCAGCACCCTCGGACTAGCGGGAGATAGCTCCTACAATGAGCAGTTCTTC.

This clone was seen a single time. The chain employs TRBV6-6 and TRBJ2-5, with 15 nucleotides matching TRBD2. The better agreement between TRBJ2-7 and the DNA end casts doubt on the J call. The CDR3 totals 16 residues. The germline V gene has CDR1 MNHNY and CDR2 SVGAGI (reference sequence). This CDR3 reads CASSTPGTSGRNEQYF. CDR3 bases: TGTGCCAGCAGTACCCCAGGGACTAGCGGGAGGAACGAGCAGTACTTC.

The V gene is TRBV19, the J gene TRBJ2-3; TRBD2 matches 15 bases. V lost 7 bases to trimming and J lost 0 bases; unmatched junction nucleotides: 8. Germline V CDR1 and CDR2: LNHDA, SQIVND (reference sequence). The CDR3 contains 18 residues. In nucleotides, the CDR3 is TGTGCCAGTATCGGGGGGACTAGCGGGAGGCAAAGCACAGATACGCAGTATTTT. This gives the protein CASIGGTSGRQSTDTQYF.

This clone has more than one count but fewer than ten. V usage is TRBV5-1 and J usage is TRBJ2-7, with TRBD2 matching over 9 bases. Per the germline V gene, CDR1 is SGHRS and CDR2 is YFSETQ. The ends lost 2 bases at V and 7 bases at J; junction bases unmatched: 4. The CDR3 is 13 amino acids. The CDR3 sequence is CASSLAGLAEQYF. In DNA form, the CDR3 reads TGCGCCAGCAGCTTAGCGGGACTAGCTGAGCAGTACTTC.

The chain has TRBV27 and TRBJ1-1; tentatively, D is TRBD1 (6 bases). The germline CDR1 and CDR2 sequences are MNHEY and SMNVEV (reference sequence). The V end lost 5 bases, the J end lost 0 bases, and 13 bases lay between the germline ends. This CDR3 is 15 amino acids long. The DNA for the CDR3 is TGTGCCAGCAGTCTCCGGGACACCTTGAACACTGAAGCTTTCTTT. It is translated as CASSLRDTLNTEAFF.

V usage is TRBV18 and J usage is TRBJ1-4, with D tentatively TRBD1 (6 bases). Germline-derived CDR1 and CDR2 are KGHSH and LQKENI. Trimming stripped 5 bases from V and 8 bases from J, with 15 bases between. This CDR3 has 14 residues. CDR3 in DNA: TGTGCCAGCTCAGAACAGGGTGATCTCGAAAAACTGTTTTTT. Its protein is CASSEQGDLEKLFF.

The chain employs TRBV9 and TRBJ2-1; 12 bases are a match to TRBD2. The CDR3 is 16 amino acids. CDR1 SGDLS and CDR2 YYNGEE come from the germline V gene. Losses at the gene ends were 0 bases for V and 7 bases for J; bases not matched to a gene: 5. CDR3 sequence: CASSVASLAGGNEQFF. The CDR3 region has the DNA TGTGCCAGCAGCGTAGCAAGTCTAGCGGGAGGGAATGAGCAGTTCTTC.

V is TRBV7-9 and J is TRBJ1-3; TRBD1 is a possible D gene (5 bases). This CDR3 is built from 16 residues. Germline CDR1 is SEHNR and CDR2 is FQNEAQ (reference sequence). V was trimmed by 3 bases and J by 2 bases, leaving 14 bases between them. The CDR3 nucleotides are TGTGCCAGCAGCTTTGTCGGCAGGGAAACTGGAAACACCATATATTTT. Its protein is CASSFVGRETGNTIYF.

V gene TRBV11-2 combines with J gene TRBJ2-5; D call uncertain. The germline gives CDR1 SGHAT, CDR2 FQNNGV. The V and J ends lost 5 bases and 5 bases respectively, with 6 bases between them. CDR3 size: 11 residues. CDR3 loop: CASSLLETQYF. Here the CDR3 DNA reads TGTGCCAGCAGCCTACTTGAGACCCAGTACTTC.

The CDR3 nucleotides are TGTGCCAGCAGCCAAGATCAGGGACAGCCCCAGCATTTT. Translating gives CASSQDQGQPQHF. The chain couples TRBV14 to TRBJ1-5, with D possibly TRBD1 on 5 matching bases. In germline, CDR1 is SGHDN, CDR2 FVKESK. The CDR3 is 13 amino acids. Trimming shortened V by 0 bases and J by 7 bases, and 7 bases separated the two germline ends.

The V and J genes are TRBV2 and TRBJ2-3; D possibly corresponds to TRBD2 (5 bases). Deletions cut 6 bases from V and 6 bases from J, with 10 bases between. CDR3 length: 12 amino acids. Germline values: CDR1 SNHLY, CDR2 FYNNEI. The CDR3, as DNA: TGTGCCAGCAGGCCGGGCGGGGATACGCAGTATTTT. Protein: CASRPGGDTQYF. The variable domain in full, completed from reference TRBV2 and TRBJ2-3, reads EPEVTQTPSHQVTQMGQEVILRCVPISNHLYFYWYRQILGQKVEFLVSFYNNEISEKSEIFDDQFSVERPDGSNFTLKIRSTKLEDSAMYFCASRPGGDTQYFGPGTRLTVL.